These 29 T cell receptor beta chains originate from one sample sequenced in a study of T cells in narcolepsy. Measured with immunoSEQ multiplex PCR; TCRdb has only the in-frame clones, and not every one. The sample comprises fewer than 35,000 clones, 78% of which are singletons, and 1.2% rests with the top ten. The material sequenced was CD45RA- memory CD4+ T cells from PBMCs. All receptors derive from a human donor with narcolepsy.

J is TRBJ1-2 and V is TRBV5-1; TRBD1 matches 8 bases. This CDR3 spans 13 amino acids. J gave up 6 bases and V 4 bases, and 5 bases lay outside the gene matches. Per the germline V gene, CDR1 is SGHRS and CDR2 is YFSETQ. CDR3 sequence: CASSPQGVHGYTF. For the CDR3, the DNA is TGCGCCAGCAGCCCACAGGGGGTCCATGGCTACACCTTC.

This clone was seen more than once but under ten times. The V and J genes are TRBV7-9 and TRBJ1-4; TRBD1 agrees at 8 bases. The CDR3 is 14 residues long. The junction had 2 bases not matched to a gene; V was cut back by 1 base and J by 7 bases. Germline V gives CDR1 SEHNR, CDR2 FQNEAQ (reference sequence). CDR3 in DNA: TGTGCCAGCAGCTTAGGACAGGGGACTGAAAAACTGTTTTTT. It encodes CASSLGQGTEKLFF.

The V gene is TRBV7-9, the J gene TRBJ1-5, with a tentative D call TRBD1 (5 bases). Germline loops: CDR1 SEHNR, CDR2 FQNEAQ (reference sequence). This CDR3 has 15 amino acids. With 0 bases removed from V and 0 bases from J, the gap between germline ends came to 6 bases. This CDR3 is CASSLAGDSNQPQHF. The CDR3 coding sequence is TGTGCCAGCAGCTTAGCAGGGGATAGCAATCAGCCCCAGCATTTT.

The rearrangement uses TRBV6-1 and TRBJ2-7, with TRBD1 matching over 8 bases. V lost 5 bases to trimming and J lost 4 bases; unmatched junction nucleotides: 7. Per the germline V gene, CDR1 is MNHNS and CDR2 is SASEGT. This CDR3 spans 14 amino acids. CDR3 in DNA: TGTGCCAGCAGTTCAGCAGGGGGCTGGTACGAGCAGTACTTC. This translates into CASSSAGGWYEQYF.

The chain is built from TRBV10-2 and TRBJ1-1; D might be TRBD1 (5 bases). V was pared by 2 bases and J by 4 bases, with 17 bases between. Germline assignment: CDR1 WSHSY and CDR2 SAAADI. This CDR3 has 16 residues. The chain's CDR3 is CASSERGSVVGTEAFF. CDR3 nucleotides: TGCGCCAGCAGTGAGAGGGGTTCGGTTGTGGGCACTGAAGCTTTCTTT.

V is TRBV6-5 and J is TRBJ2-3; the D gene is possibly TRBD2 (6 bases). The germline V gene encodes CDR1 MNHEY and CDR2 SVGAGI. The V gene lost 5 bases and the J gene lost 11 bases, with 14 bases spanning the gap. The CDR3 is 12 amino acids. DNA of the CDR3: TGTGCCAGCAGTGCTCGGACTACGGGGCAGTATTTT. This translates into CASSARTTGQYF.

V and J are TRBV2 and TRBJ2-1, with D possibly TRBD1 on 5 matching bases. V was pared by 7 bases and J by 4 bases, with 14 bases between. Germline V CDR1 and CDR2: SNHLY, FYNNEI. The CDR3 sequence is 14 residues long. The CDR3 region is CASKYGRVYNEQFF. The CDR3 region has the DNA TGTGCCAGCAAGTACGGCAGGGTGTACAATGAGCAGTTCTTC.

The chain employs TRBV7-3 and TRBJ2-5; no clear D. This CDR3 has 13 residues. Germline lookup yields CDR1 SGHTA and CDR2 FQGTGA. V dropped 0 bases and J dropped 3 bases, with 5 bases sitting between them. The CDR3 nucleotides read TGTGCCAGCAGCTTAACAGTGGAAGAGACCCAGTACTTC. Encoded protein: CASSLTVEETQYF.

The chain couples TRBV5-1 to TRBJ1-1; 10 nucleotides line up with TRBD1. Trimming at V came to 4 bases and at J to 4 bases, leaving 4 bases not matched to a gene. This CDR3 contains 14 residues. Germline CDR1 and CDR2: SGHRS and YFSETQ. In DNA, the CDR3 is TGCGCCAGCAGCAGGGACAGGGGACCCACTGAAGCTTTCTTT. It translates to CASSRDRGPTEAFF.

This chain links TRBV29-1 with TRBJ2-7; 7 nucleotides agree with TRBD1. CDR1 is SQVTM, CDR2 ANQGSEA, per germline. The CDR3 totals 13 residues. V was pared by 3 bases and J by 6 bases, with 8 bases of the junction left unmatched. CDR3 bases: TGCAGCGTTGAGGAAAGGGGGCGCGGCGAGCAGTACTTC. Its protein product is CSVEERGRGEQYF.

V is TRBV2 and J is TRBJ2-3; D is tentatively TRBD1 or TRBD2 (6 bases each). The CDR3 has 14 residues. Trimming pared 7 bases from V and 0 bases from J, leaving 11 bases between. The germline V gene has CDR1 SNHLY and CDR2 FYNNEI. The CDR3 region has the DNA TGTGCCAGCAAAGTGGGGGGCAGCACAGATACGCAGTATTTT. Translating it yields CASKVGGSTDTQYF.

This clone appeared once. The J gene is TRBJ2-5, the V gene TRBV5-4; 8 nucleotides match TRBD2. Losses at the gene ends were 4 bases for V and 5 bases for J; bases not matched to a gene: 13. Germline assignment: CDR1 SGHNT and CDR2 YYREEE (reference sequence). The CDR3 sequence is 16 residues long. CDR3 amino acids: CASSQGGGRRGETQYF. CDR3 coding DNA: TGTGCCAGCAGCCAGGGCGGGGGGAGGCGAGGGGAGACCCAGTACTTC.

This clone came up a few times. The J gene is TRBJ1-1, the V gene TRBV4-2; 7 bases map to TRBD1. Germline CDR1 LGHNA, CDR2 YNFKEQ. This CDR3 comprises 13 residues. J lost 10 bases, V lost 2 bases, and 7 bases had no gene match. The CDR3: CASSQTRQGRAFF. The CDR3 bases are TGTGCCAGCAGCCAAACCAGACAGGGACGAGCTTTCTTT.

This chain connects TRBV6-1 to TRBJ1-5; no firm D call. The germline CDR1 and CDR2 sequences are MNHNS and SASEGT. V lost 2 bases and J lost 9, with 11 bases in between. There are 13 residues in the CDR3. CDR3 sequence reads: CASSEPGNSPQHF. CDR3 DNA: TGTGCCAGCAGTGAACCGGGGAATTCGCCCCAGCATTTT.

This clone was detected a few times. The chain employs TRBV6-5 and TRBJ1-3; TRBD1 matches 8 bases. Germline V gene lookup returns CDR1 MNHEY and CDR2 SVGAGI. With V trimmed by 6 bases and J by 6 bases, 7 bases remained unmatched. The CDR3 extends over 14 amino acids. The CDR3 region has the DNA TGTGCCAGCAGACGACAGGGGATGGAAAACACCATATATTTT. This codes for CASRRQGMENTIYF.

The chain carries TRBV25-1 and TRBJ2-1, with a weak D call TRBD2 (5 bases). Trimming stripped 0 bases from V and 7 bases from J, with 13 bases between. From germline, CDR1 is MGHDK and CDR2 SYGVNS. The CDR3 covers 15 residues. The CDR3 region is CASSEYGKEENEQFF. The CDR3, as DNA: TGTGCCAGCAGTGAATATGGGAAGGAGGAGAATGAGCAGTTCTTC. Drawing the rest from reference TRBV25-1 and TRBJ2-1, the complete variable domain is EADIYQTPRYLVIGTGKKITLECSQTMGHDKMYWYQQDPGMELHLIHYSYGVNSTEKGDLSSESTVSRIRTEHFPLTLESARPSHTSQYLCASSEYGKEENEQFFGPGTRLTVL.

The CDR3 region is CASSFGGLAVKAEAFF. The CDR3, as DNA: TGCGCCAGCAGCTTTGGGGGGCTCGCGGTAAAAGCTGAAGCTTTCTTT. V gene TRBV5-1 combines with J gene TRBJ1-1; D might be TRBD1 (6 bases). The V end was cut by 2 bases, the J end by 6 bases, with 20 bases between. CDR1 is SGHRS, CDR2 YFSETQ, per germline. CDR3 length equals 16 residues.

This chain uses TRBV7-8 with TRBJ2-5, with D maybe TRBD2 (6 bases). This CDR3 contains 15 residues. CDR1 SGHVS and CDR2 FQNEAQ come from the germline V gene. With 2 bases removed from V and 5 bases from J, the gap between germline ends came to 15 bases. CDR3 coding DNA: TGTGCCAGCAGCTTAACAGCGGGTGTTTTGGAGACCCAGTACTTC. Translating gives CASSLTAGVLETQYF. Drawing the rest from reference TRBV7-8 and TRBJ2-5, the complete variable domain is GAGVSQSPRYKVAKRGQDVALRCDPISGHVSLFWYQQALGQGPEFLTYFQNEAQLDKSGLPSDRFFAERPEGSVSTLKIQRTQQEDSAVYLCASSLTAGVLETQYFGPGTRLLVL.

The chain is built from TRBV6-5 and TRBJ1-2; 7 bases fit TRBD1. Looked up from germline, CDR1 is MNHEY and CDR2 is SVGAGI. The trim removed 6 bases at V and 7 bases at J, leaving 11 bases unmatched. This CDR3 contains 14 residues. The CDR3 reads CASRTPGGRPGYTF. CDR3 sequence (DNA): TGTGCCAGCAGGACTCCAGGGGGACGGCCTGGCTACACCTTC.

The V and J genes are TRBV9 and TRBJ2-5, with 7 bases identical to TRBD2. Germline V gene sequence: CDR1 SGDLS, CDR2 YYNGEE. J was trimmed by 5 bases and V by 0 bases; bases with no gene match: 4. This CDR3 comprises 14 residues. The CDR3 DNA reads as TGTGCCAGCAGCGTAGTCCCGGGAGGTGAGACCCAGTACTTC. Translated, it gives CASSVVPGGETQYF.

This clone was seen more than once but under ten times. A read error may produce the germline difference seen at one junction end. This chain connects TRBV27 to TRBJ2-2; D might be TRBD1 (5 bases). The CDR3 contains 16 residues. Germline values: CDR1 MNHEY, CDR2 SMNVEV (reference sequence). The DNA of the CDR3 is TGTGCCAGCAGTTTCACGGGCAGGGCGAATACCGGGGAGCTGTTTTTT. This translates into CASSFTGRANTGELFF.

The chain carries TRBV6-1 and TRBJ1-5; tentatively, D is TRBD1 (5 bases). V lost 4 bases and J lost 4, with 8 bases in between. The CDR3 loop spans 13 amino acids. CDR1 is MNHNS and CDR2 is SASEGT in the germline V gene. CDR3 bases: TGTGCCAGCAGTGCGGGACCAAATCAGCCCCAGCATTTT. Translated, it gives CASSAGPNQPQHF.

The V gene is TRBV21-1, the J gene TRBJ2-6; TRBD1 is the table's D call and was not checked against the DNA. TRBV21-1 represents a pseudogene. The CDR3 sequence is 19 residues long. CDR3 loop: CASSKVIQGQRSGANVLTF. CDR3 coding DNA: TGTGCCAGCAGCAAAGTCATCCAGGGGCAACGCTCTGGGGCCAACGTCCTGACTTTC.

This chain links TRBV5-1 with TRBJ2-1; 9 nucleotides align to TRBD2. CDR1 and CDR2 (germline): SGHRS, YFSETQ. This CDR3 is 18 amino acids long. V dropped 3 bases and J dropped 1; count of bases not matched to a gene: 11. This CDR3 is CASSSRPSGGSSYNEQFF. CDR3 in DNA: TGCGCCAGCAGCTCCCGACCAAGCGGGGGGAGTTCCTACAATGAGCAGTTCTTC.

This chain joins TRBV5-1 and TRBJ2-3, with D possibly TRBD2 on 7 matching bases. The CDR3 spans 15 residues. V was cut by 3 bases and J by 4 bases, with 15 bases left in between. Germline CDR1 is SGHRS and CDR2 is YFSETQ. CDR3: CASSSTGRGPDTQYF. The CDR3 nucleotides are TGCGCCAGCAGCTCAACAGGGAGGGGCCCAGATACGCAGTATTTT.

J is TRBJ1-2 and V is TRBV2; D is ambiguous. Per the germline V gene, CDR1 is SNHLY and CDR2 is FYNNEI. The CDR3 loop spans 13 amino acids. V was trimmed by 4 bases and J by 13 bases, leaving 19 bases between them. CDR3: CASSALGRPNLTF. The CDR3 coding sequence is TGTGCCAGCAGTGCATTAGGGAGACCGAATCTCACCTTC.

This sequence joins TRBV15 and TRBJ1-6, with 10 nucleotides matching TRBD1. CDR1 is LNHNV and CDR2 is YYDKDF in the germline V gene (reference sequence). V lost 3 bases and J lost 0; bases outside the gene matches: 2. The CDR3 length is 17 residues. The CDR3 DNA follows: TGTGCCACCAGCAGGGGACAGGGGAACTCCTATAATTCACCCCTCCACTTT. It is translated as CATSRGQGNSYNSPLHF. Combining the CDR3 with reference TRBV15 and TRBJ1-6 gives the whole variable domain DAMVIQNPRYQVTQFGKPVTLSCSQTLNHNVMYWYQQKSSQAPKLLFHYYDKDFNNEADTPDNFQSRRPNTSFCFLDIRSPGLGDTAMYLCATSRGQGNSYNSPLHFGNGTRLTVT.

The chain combines TRBV5-1 with TRBJ1-4, with a possible D match to TRBD1 (5 bases). Trimming shortened V by 1 base and J by 5 bases, and 9 bases separated the two germline ends. CDR3 size: 14 residues. CDR1 and CDR2 from the germline V gene are SGHRS and YFSETQ. The chain's CDR3 is CASSLTEGNEKLFF. CDR3 in DNA: TGCGCCAGCAGCTTGACAGAGGGGAATGAAAAACTGTTTTTT.

The chain couples TRBV23-1 to TRBJ2-7, with D perhaps TRBD1 (5 bases). TRBV23-1 is classed as an ORF, of uncertain function. Trimming shortened V by 6 bases and J by 5 bases, and 17 bases separated the two germline ends. This CDR3 has 14 residues. The CDR3 reads CASSLTVLGHEQYF. In DNA, the CDR3 is TGCGCCAGCAGCCTGACAGTCCTCGGCCACGAGCAGTACTTC.